Given below is one T cell receptor beta chain in context. Its specificity is unknown. CDR1 is LGHNA, CDR2 YNFKEQ, per germline. Deletions cut 1 base from V and 4 bases from J, with 10 bases between. The CDR3 spans 15 residues. Clones were sequenced by immunoSEQ multiplex PCR, and TCRdb holds only the in-frame ones, with some missing. The repertoire holds roughly 90,000 clones, with about 90% as singletons. These data originate in a study of OX40 agonist ivuxolimab in advanced cancers. Whole-study context: Partial responses were observed in three patients, of whom one had hepatocellular carcinoma and two had cutaneous melanoma.

Study-wide results and caveats: Clonal expansion was seen in CD4+ and CD8+ blood T cells by week 6 at 0.1 to 3.0 mg/kg. Averaging showed that CD8+ T cells had more expanded clones than CD4+ did. Normalized expansion of T-cell clones was also low for some nonresponders.

The clonotype was recovered from an adult with an advanced solid tumor such as melanoma, head and neck, liver or kidney cancer. The chain combines TRBV4-2 with TRBJ2-2, with TRBD1 as a possible D gene (5 bases). Sequencing used CD4+ or CD8+ T cells sorted from blood, obtained in a trial of the OX40 agonist ivuxolimab. This chain's CDR3 is CASSQGSGPTGELFF. The CDR3 DNA reads TGTGCCAGCAGCCAAGGTTCAGGGCCCACCGGGGAGCTGTTTTTT.